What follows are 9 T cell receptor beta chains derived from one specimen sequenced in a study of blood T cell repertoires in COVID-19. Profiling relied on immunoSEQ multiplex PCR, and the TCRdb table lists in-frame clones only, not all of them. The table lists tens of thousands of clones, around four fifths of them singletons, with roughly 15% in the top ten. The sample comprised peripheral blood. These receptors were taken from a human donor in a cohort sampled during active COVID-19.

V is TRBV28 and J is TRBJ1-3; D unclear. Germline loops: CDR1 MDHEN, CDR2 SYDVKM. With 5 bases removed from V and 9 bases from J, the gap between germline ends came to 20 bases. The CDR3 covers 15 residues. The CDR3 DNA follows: TGTGCCAGCAGTACCGCGGGATTCCCTGGCGCCACCATATATTTT. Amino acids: CASSTAGFPGATIYF.

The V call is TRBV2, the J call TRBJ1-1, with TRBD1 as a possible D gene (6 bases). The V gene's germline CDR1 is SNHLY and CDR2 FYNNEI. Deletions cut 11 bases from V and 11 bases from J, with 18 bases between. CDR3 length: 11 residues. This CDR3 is CAVKEQGEAFF. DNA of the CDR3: TGTGCCGTTAAGGAACAGGGTGAGGCTTTCTTT.

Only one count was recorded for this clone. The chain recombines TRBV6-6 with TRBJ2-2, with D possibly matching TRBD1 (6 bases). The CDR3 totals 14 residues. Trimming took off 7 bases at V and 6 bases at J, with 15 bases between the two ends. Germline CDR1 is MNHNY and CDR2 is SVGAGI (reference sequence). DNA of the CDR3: TGTGCCAGCATGAGATGGGGGCAGCCCGGGGAGCTGTTTTTT. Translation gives CASMRWGQPGELFF.

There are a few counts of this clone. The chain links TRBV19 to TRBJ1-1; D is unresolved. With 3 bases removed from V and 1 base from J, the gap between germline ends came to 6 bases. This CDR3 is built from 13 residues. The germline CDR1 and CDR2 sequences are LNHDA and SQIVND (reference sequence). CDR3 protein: CASSIDTNTEAFF. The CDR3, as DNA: TGTGCCAGTAGTATCGACACGAACACTGAAGCTTTCTTT.

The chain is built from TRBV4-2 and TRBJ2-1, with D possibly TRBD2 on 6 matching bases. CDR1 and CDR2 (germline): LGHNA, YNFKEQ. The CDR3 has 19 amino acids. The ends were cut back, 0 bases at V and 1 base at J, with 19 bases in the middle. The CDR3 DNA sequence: TGTGCCAGCAGCCAAGAATGGAGGGCGACCCGATTTTCCTACAATGAGCAGTTCTTC. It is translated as CASSQEWRATRFSYNEQFF.

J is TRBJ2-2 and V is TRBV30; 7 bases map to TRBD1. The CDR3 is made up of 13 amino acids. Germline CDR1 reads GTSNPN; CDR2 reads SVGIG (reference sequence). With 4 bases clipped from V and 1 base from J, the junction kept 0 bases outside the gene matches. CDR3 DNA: TGTGCCTGGAACAGGGGGAACACCGGGGAGCTGTTTTTT. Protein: CAWNRGNTGELFF.

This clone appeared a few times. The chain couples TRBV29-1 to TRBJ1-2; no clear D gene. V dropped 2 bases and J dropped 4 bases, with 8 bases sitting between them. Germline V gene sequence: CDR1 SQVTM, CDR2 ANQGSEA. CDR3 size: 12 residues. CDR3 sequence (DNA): TGCAGCGTTGAATATCCTAGCTATGGCTACACCTTC. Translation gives CSVEYPSYGYTF. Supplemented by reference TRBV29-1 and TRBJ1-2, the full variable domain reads SAVISQKPSRDICQRGTSLTIQCQVDSQVTMMFWYRQQPGQSLTLIATANQGSEATYESGFVIDKFPISRPNLTFSTLTVSNMSPEDSSIYLCSVEYPSYGYTFGSGTRLTVV.

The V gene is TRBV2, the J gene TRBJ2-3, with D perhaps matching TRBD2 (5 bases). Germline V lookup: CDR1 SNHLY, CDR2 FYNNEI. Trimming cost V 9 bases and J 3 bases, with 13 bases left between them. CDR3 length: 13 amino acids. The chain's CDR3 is CASSTITTDTQYF. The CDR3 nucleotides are TGTGCCAGTTCGACTATTACGACAGATACGCAGTATTTT.

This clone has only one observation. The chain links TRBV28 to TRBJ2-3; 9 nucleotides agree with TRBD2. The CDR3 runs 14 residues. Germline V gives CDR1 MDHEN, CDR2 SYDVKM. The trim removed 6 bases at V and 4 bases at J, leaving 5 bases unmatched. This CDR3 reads CASSTIAGADTQYF. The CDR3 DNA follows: TGTGCCAGCAGCACCATAGCGGGAGCAGATACGCAGTATTTT.